Listed below are T cell receptor beta chains from one sample, sequenced in a study of graft-versus-host responses after intestinal transplantation. TCRdb keeps only in-frame clones here, not all; method: immunoSEQ multiplex PCR. The sample contains approximately 26,000 clones, 82% of which appear only once. These receptors have no known antigen. Sequencing used unstimulated CD4+ T cells sorted from spleen or lymph node cells, obtained before intestinal transplant. The origin of the receptors is a human donor who received an intestinal transplant. Each CDR3 is given with its conserved first and last residue. The order of the fields is CDR3 DNA, CDR3 protein, V gene, J gene, clone size, D gene. D genes are given only for firm matches. Size values are once, few and many counts, or a class for expanded clones, and some rows have none.

TGTGCCAGCAGTTTAACTAGCGGAACCGGGGGCGCTGGGGAGCTGTTTTTT	CASSLTSGTGGAGELFF	TRBV28	TRBJ2-2	.	TRBD2
TGTGCCAGCAGTTACAATCGGGACAGGGGGCCAGTTACGCAGTATTTT	CASSYNRDRGPVTQYF	TRBV6-5	TRBJ2-3	.	TRBD1
TGTGCCAGCAGTGGGGGGACAGGGGGCCAGGTGAACACTGAAGCTTTCTTT	CASSGGTGGQVNTEAFF	TRBV6-1	TRBJ1-1	.	TRBD1
TGTGCCAGCAGCGTAGCTGCTAGCGGGAGCTACGAGCAGTACTTC	CASSVAASGSYEQYF	TRBV9	TRBJ2-7	once	TRBD2
TGTGCTAGTGGTTTGGGATCGACTAGCGGGAACACCGGGGAGCTGTTTTTT	CASGLGSTSGNTGELFF	TRBV12-5	TRBJ2-2	.	TRBD2
TGCGCCAGCAGTCTCACAGATACGCAGTATTTT	CASSLTDTQYF	TRBV10-2	TRBJ2-3	few	.
TGTGCCAGCAGCCCTCGGCTACAGCGGACCTTAAGCTCCTACAATGAGCAGTTCTTC	CASSPRLQRTLSSYNEQFF	TRBV9	TRBJ2-1	.	.
TGTGCCAGCAGCCAAGATCTAGAACTAGCGGACTCCTACGAGCAGTACTTC	CASSQDLELADSYEQYF	TRBV4-2	TRBJ2-7	.	TRBD2
TGTGCCAGCAGCTTATTAGCGGGGCCCCCCTACGAGCAGTACTTC	CASSLLAGPPYEQYF	TRBV5-4	TRBJ2-7	.	TRBD2
TGTGCCAGCAGTGAACTAGCGGGGTTTTACAATGAGCAGTTCTTC	CASSELAGFYNEQFF	TRBV2	TRBJ2-1	.	TRBD2
TGTGCCAGCAGCTTGGGACTAGCGGGAGCGCACACCGGGGAGCTGTTTTTT	CASSLGLAGAHTGELFF	TRBV5-4	TRBJ2-2	.	TRBD2
TGTGCCAGCAGTGAAGGGGGGCGCTCCTACGAGCAGTACTTC	CASSEGGRSYEQYF	TRBV2	TRBJ2-7	few	.
TGTGCCAGCAGCCTAGGACAGGGCCGGAATGAAAAACTGTTTTTT	CASSLGQGRNEKLFF	TRBV5-6	TRBJ1-4	.	TRBD1
TGTGCCAGCAGCCATCAGGACGCCTTAACTAATGAAAAACTGTTTTTT	CASSHQDALTNEKLFF	TRBV4-2	TRBJ1-4	.	.
TGTGCCAGCAGCTTAGGGCGGGAGAGGGATACGCAGTATTTT	CASSLGRERDTQYF	TRBV7-3	TRBJ2-3	.	TRBD2
TGTGCCAGCAGCTTAGCAGGAGCGAACACTGAAGCTTTCTTT	CASSLAGANTEAFF	TRBV11-3	TRBJ1-1	.	.
TGTGCCAGCTCACCACCGCGAGACAGGGACGATTACGAGCAGTACTTC	CASSPPRDRDDYEQYF	TRBV18	TRBJ2-7	.	TRBD1
TGTGCCAGCAGCTTTTGGGCCATAGTGGGCAGACTAACCGGGGAGCTGTTTTTT	CASSFWAIVGRLTGELFF	TRBV11-2	TRBJ2-2	.	.
TGTGCCAGTAGGGACAGCCTGGGCACAGATACGCAGTATTTT	CASRDSLGTDTQYF	TRBV19	TRBJ2-3	once	.
TGTGCCAGCAGCCAACAGGGGCTATCAATGAACACTGAAGCTTTCTTT	CASSQQGLSMNTEAFF	TRBV6-6	TRBJ1-1	few	TRBD1